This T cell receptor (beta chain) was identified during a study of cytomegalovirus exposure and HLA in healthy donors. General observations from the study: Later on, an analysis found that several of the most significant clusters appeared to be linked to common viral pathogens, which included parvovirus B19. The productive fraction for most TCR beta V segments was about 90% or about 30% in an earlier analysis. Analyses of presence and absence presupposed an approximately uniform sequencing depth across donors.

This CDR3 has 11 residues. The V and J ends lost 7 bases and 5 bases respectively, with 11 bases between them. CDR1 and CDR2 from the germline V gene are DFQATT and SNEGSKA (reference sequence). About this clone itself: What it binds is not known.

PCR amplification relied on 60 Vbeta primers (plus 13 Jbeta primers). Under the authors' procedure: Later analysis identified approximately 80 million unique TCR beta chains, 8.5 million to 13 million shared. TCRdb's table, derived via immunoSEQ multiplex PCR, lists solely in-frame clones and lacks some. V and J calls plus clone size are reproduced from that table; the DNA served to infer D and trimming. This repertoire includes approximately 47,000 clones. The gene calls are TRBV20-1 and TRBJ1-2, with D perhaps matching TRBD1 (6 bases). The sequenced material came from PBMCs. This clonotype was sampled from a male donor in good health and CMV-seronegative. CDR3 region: CSGEQGYGYTF. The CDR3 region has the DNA TGCAGTGGCGAACAGGGTTATGGCTACACCTTC.